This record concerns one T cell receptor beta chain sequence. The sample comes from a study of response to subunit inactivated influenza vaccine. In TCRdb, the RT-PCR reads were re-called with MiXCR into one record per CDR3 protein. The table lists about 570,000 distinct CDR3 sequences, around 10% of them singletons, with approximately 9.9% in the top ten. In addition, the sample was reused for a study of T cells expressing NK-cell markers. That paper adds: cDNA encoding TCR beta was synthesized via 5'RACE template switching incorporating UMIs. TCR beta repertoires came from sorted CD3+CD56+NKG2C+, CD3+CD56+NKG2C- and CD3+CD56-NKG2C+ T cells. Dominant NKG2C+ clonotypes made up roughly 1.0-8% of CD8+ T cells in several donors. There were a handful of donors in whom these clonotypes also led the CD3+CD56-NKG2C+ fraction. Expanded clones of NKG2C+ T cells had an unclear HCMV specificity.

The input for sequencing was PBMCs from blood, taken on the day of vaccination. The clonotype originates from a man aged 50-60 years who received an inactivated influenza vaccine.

The CDR3 spells CASSLFEQSEQYF. CDR3 in DNA: TGTGCCAGCAGTTTATTTGAACAAAGCGAGCAGTACTTC. The chain is built from TRBV27 and TRBJ2-7; D uncertain. V dropped 1 base and J dropped 6 bases, with 10 bases sitting between them. This CDR3 region has 13 residues. CDR1 is MNHEY and CDR2 is SMNVEV in the germline V gene (reference sequence).